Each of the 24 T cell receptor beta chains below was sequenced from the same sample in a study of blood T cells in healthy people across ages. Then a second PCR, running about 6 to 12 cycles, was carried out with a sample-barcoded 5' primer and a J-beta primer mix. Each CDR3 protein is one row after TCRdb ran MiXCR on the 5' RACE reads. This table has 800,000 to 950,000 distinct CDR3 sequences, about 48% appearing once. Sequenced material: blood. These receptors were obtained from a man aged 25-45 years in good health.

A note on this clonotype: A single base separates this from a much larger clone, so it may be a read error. CDR3 amino acids: CASSLDYFEQYF. The CDR3 DNA is TGTGCCAGCAGCCTAGACTACTTCGAGCAGTACTTC. The chain combines TRBV13 with TRBJ2-7, with a weak D call TRBD2 (5 bases). CDR3 length equals 12 residues. Germline V gene data show CDR1 as PRHDT and CDR2 as FYEKMQ (reference sequence). V was clipped by 5 bases and J by 6 bases, with 11 bases between them.

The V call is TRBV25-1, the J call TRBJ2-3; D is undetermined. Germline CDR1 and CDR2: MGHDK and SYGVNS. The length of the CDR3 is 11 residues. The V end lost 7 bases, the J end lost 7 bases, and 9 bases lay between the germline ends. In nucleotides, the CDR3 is TGTGCCAGCACCGAGTTTTATACGCAGTATTTT. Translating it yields CASTEFYTQYF.

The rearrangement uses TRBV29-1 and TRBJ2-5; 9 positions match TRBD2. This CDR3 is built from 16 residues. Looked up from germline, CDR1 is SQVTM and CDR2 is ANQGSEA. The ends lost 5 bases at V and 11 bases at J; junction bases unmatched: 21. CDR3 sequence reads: CSVIWAGGDSYNEQYF. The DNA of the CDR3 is TGCAGCGTTATCTGGGCGGGGGGGGACTCCTACAATGAGCAGTACTTC.

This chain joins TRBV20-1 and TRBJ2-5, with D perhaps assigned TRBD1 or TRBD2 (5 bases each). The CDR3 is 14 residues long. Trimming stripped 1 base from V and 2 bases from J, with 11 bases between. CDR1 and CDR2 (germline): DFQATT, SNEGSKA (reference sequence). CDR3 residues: CSARVGAEQETQYF. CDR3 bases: TGCAGTGCTAGAGTCGGGGCAGAGCAAGAGACCCAGTACTTC.

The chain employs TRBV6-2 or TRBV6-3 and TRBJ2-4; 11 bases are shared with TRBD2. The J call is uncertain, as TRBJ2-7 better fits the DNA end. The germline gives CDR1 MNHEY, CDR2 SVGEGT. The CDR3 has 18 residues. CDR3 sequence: CASSRAILLAGADYEQYF. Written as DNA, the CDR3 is TGTGCCAGCAGTCGGGCCATCCTACTAGCGGGGGCTGACTACGAGCAGTACTTC.

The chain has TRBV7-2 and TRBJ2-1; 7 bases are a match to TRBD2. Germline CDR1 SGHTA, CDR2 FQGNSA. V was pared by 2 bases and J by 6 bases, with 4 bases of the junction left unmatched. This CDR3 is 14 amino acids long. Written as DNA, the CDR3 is TGTGCCAGCAGCTTATCTCGGGGGGTCAATGAGCAGTTCTTC. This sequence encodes CASSLSRGVNEQFF.

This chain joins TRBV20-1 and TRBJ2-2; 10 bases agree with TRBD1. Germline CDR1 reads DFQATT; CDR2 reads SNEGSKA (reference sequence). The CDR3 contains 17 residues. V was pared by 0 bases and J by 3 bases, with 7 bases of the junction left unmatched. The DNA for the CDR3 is TGCAGTGCTAGAGATCTGAGACAGGGGGCGGACACCGGGGAGCTGTTTTTT. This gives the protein CSARDLRQGADTGELFF.

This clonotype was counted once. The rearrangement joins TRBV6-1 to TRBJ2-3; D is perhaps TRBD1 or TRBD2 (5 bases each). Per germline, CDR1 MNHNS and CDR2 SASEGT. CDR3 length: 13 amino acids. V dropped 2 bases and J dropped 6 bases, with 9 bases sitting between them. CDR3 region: CASSEQGVDTQYF. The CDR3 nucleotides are TGTGCCAGCAGTGAACAGGGAGTTGATACGCAGTATTTT.

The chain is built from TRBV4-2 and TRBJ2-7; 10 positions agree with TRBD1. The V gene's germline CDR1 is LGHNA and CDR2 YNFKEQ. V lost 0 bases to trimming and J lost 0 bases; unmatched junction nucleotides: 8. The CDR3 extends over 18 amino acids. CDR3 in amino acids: CASSQDVGQGSRSYEQYF. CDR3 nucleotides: TGTGCCAGCAGCCAAGATGTGGGACAGGGGTCCCGCTCCTACGAGCAGTACTTC.

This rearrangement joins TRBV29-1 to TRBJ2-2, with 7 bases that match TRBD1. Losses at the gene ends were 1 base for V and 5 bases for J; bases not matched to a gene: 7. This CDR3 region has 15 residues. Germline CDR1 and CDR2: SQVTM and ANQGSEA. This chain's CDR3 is CSVEAAGTETGELFF. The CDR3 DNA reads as TGCAGCGTTGAAGCGGCAGGGACAGAAACCGGGGAGCTGTTTTTT.

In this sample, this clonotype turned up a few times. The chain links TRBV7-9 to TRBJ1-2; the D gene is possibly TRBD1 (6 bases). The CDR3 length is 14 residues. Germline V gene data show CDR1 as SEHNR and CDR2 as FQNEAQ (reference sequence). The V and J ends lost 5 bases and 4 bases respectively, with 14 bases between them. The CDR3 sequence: CASSVSSGVYGYTF. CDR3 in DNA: TGTGCCAGCAGCGTATCTTCAGGGGTCTATGGCTACACCTTC.

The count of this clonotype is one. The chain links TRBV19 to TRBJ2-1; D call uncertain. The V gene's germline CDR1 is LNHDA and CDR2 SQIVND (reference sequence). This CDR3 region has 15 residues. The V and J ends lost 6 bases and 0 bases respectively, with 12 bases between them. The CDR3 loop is CASSETTSSYNEQFF. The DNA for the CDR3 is TGTGCCAGTAGCGAAACTACGAGCTCCTACAATGAGCAGTTCTTC.

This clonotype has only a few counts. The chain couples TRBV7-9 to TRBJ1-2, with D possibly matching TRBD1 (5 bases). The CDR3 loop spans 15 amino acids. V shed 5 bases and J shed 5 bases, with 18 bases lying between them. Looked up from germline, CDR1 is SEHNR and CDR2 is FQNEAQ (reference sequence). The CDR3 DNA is TGTGCCAGCAGCCGTCTTCGTGTGGGGGATTATGGCTACACCTTC. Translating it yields CASSRLRVGDYGYTF.

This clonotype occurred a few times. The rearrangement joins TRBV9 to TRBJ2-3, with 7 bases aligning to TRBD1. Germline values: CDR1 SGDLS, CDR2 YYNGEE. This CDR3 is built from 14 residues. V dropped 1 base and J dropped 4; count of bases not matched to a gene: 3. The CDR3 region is CASSVRDSPDTQYF. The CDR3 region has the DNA TGTGCCAGCAGCGTAAGGGACAGCCCAGATACGCAGTATTTT.

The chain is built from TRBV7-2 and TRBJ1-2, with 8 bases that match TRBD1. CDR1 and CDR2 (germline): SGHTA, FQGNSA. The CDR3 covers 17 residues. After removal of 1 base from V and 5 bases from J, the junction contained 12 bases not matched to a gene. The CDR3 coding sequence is TGTGCCAGCAGCTTAGACCACGGTACTCAGGGGGCTTATGGCTACACCTTC. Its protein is CASSLDHGTQGAYGYTF.

The CDR3 sequence is CASSLSSGTGGYGYTF. CDR3 nucleotides: TGTGCCAGCAGTTTAAGCTCCGGGACAGGGGGCTATGGCTACACCTTC. The genes are TRBV28 and TRBJ1-2; 11 bases match TRBD1. Germline trimming cut 2 bases from V and 4 bases from J; bases unmatched to any gene: 6. This CDR3 is 16 amino acids long. Germline V gene sequence: CDR1 MDHEN, CDR2 SYDVKM.

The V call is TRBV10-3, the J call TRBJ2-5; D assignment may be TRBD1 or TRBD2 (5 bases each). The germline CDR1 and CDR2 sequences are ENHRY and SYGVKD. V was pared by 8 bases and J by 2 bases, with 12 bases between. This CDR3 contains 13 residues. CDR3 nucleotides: TGTGCCATCCGGGACGTCATTCAAGAGACCCAGTACTTC. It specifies CAIRDVIQETQYF.

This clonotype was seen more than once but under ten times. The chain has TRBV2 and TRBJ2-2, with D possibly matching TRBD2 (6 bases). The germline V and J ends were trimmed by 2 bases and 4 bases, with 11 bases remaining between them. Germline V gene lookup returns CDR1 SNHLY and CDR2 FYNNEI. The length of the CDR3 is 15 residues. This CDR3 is CASSESAGCTGELFF. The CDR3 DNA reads TGTGCCAGCAGTGAATCAGCGGGTTGCACCGGGGAGCTGTTTTTT.

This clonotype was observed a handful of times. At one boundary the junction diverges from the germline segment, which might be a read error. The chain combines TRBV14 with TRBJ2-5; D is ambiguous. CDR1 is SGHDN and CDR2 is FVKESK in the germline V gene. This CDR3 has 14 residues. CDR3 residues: CAGSHQFFQETQYF. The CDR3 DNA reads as TGTGCCGGCAGCCATCAATTCTTTCAAGAGACCCAGTACTTC.

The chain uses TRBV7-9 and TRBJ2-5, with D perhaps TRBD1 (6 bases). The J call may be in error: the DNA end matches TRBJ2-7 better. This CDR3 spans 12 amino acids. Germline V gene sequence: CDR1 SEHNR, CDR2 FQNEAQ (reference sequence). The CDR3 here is CASSPNRDEQYF. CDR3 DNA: TGTGCCAGCAGCCCAAACAGGGACGAGCAGTACTTC.

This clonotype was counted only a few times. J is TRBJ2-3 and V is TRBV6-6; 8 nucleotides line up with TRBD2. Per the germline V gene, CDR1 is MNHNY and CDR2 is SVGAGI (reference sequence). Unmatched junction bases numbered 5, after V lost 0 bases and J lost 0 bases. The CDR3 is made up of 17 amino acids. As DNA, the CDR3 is TGTGCCAGCAGTTACTCTGGTAGCGGGGCCAGCACAGATACGCAGTATTTT. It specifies CASSYSGSGASTDTQYF.

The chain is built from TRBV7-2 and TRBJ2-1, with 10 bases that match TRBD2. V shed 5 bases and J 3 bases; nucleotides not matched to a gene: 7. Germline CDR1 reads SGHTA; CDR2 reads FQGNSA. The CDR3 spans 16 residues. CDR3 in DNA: TGTGCCAGCAGCGACCTAGCGGGGGCCCACTACAATGAGCAGTTCTTC. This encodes CASSDLAGAHYNEQFF. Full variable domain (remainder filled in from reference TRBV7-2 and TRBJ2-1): GAGVSQSPSNKVTEKGKDVELRCDPISGHTALYWYRQSLGQGLEFLIYFQGNSAPDKSGLPSDRFSAERTGGSVSTLTIQRTQQEDSAVYLCASSDLAGAHYNEQFFGPGTRLTVL.

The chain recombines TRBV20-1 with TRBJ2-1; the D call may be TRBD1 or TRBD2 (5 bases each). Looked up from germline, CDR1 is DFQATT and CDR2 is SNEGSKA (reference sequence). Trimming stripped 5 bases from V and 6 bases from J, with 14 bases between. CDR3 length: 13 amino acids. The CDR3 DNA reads TGCAGTGCTCGTGGGACGTCCAGCAATGAGCAGTTCTTC. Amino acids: CSARGTSSNEQFF.

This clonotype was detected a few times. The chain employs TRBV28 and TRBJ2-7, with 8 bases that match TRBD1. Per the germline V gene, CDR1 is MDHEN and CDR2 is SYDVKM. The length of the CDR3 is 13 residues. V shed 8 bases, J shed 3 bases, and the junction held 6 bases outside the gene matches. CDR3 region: CASRKGQVYEQYF. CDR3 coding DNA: TGTGCCAGCCGAAAGGGACAGGTCTACGAGCAGTACTTC.